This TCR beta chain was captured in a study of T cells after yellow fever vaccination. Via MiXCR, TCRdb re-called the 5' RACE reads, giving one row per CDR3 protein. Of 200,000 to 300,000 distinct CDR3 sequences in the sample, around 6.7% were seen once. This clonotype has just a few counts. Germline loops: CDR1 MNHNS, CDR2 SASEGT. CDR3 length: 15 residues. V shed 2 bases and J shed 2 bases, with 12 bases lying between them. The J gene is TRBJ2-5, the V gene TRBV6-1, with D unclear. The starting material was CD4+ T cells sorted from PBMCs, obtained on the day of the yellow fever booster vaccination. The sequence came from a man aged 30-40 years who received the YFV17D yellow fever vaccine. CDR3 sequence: CASSEFMGIQETQYF. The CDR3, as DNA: TGTGCCAGCAGTGAATTTATGGGAATTCAAGAGACCCAGTACTTC.